This TCR beta chain derives from a study of identical twins. TCRdb independently ran MiXCR on the 5' RACE reads; one entry per CDR3 protein. Seen here are under 350,000 distinct CDR3 sequences, more than 8% observed once, and the top ten hold roughly 6.4%. Study-wide results and caveats: Out-of-frame beta chain sequences displayed weaker excess sharing between twins.

Details on this clonotype: Its antigen is currently unknown.

This sample was shared with a second study, whose subject was yellow fever vaccine responses in identical twins.

The sample consisted of CD8+ T cells sorted from blood. The clonotype was recovered from a woman aged 18 to 35 in good health.

The CDR3, as DNA: TGTGCCAGCAGCGGGACTCCCCCGGCGGGGTTGGATACGCAGTATTTT. Translated, it gives CASSGTPPAGLDTQYF. The chain links TRBV7-2 to TRBJ2-3, with a possible D match to TRBD2 (6 bases). This CDR3 has 16 residues. Deletions cut 5 bases from V and 6 bases from J, with 21 bases between. The germline gives CDR1 SGHTA, CDR2 FQGNSA. Together with reference TRBV7-2 and TRBJ2-3, the CDR3 gives the full variable domain: GAGVSQSPSNKVTEKGKDVELRCDPISGHTALYWYRQSLGQGLEFLIYFQGNSAPDKSGLPSDRFSAERTGGSVSTLTIQRTQQEDSAVYLCASSGTPPAGLDTQYFGPGTRLTVL.